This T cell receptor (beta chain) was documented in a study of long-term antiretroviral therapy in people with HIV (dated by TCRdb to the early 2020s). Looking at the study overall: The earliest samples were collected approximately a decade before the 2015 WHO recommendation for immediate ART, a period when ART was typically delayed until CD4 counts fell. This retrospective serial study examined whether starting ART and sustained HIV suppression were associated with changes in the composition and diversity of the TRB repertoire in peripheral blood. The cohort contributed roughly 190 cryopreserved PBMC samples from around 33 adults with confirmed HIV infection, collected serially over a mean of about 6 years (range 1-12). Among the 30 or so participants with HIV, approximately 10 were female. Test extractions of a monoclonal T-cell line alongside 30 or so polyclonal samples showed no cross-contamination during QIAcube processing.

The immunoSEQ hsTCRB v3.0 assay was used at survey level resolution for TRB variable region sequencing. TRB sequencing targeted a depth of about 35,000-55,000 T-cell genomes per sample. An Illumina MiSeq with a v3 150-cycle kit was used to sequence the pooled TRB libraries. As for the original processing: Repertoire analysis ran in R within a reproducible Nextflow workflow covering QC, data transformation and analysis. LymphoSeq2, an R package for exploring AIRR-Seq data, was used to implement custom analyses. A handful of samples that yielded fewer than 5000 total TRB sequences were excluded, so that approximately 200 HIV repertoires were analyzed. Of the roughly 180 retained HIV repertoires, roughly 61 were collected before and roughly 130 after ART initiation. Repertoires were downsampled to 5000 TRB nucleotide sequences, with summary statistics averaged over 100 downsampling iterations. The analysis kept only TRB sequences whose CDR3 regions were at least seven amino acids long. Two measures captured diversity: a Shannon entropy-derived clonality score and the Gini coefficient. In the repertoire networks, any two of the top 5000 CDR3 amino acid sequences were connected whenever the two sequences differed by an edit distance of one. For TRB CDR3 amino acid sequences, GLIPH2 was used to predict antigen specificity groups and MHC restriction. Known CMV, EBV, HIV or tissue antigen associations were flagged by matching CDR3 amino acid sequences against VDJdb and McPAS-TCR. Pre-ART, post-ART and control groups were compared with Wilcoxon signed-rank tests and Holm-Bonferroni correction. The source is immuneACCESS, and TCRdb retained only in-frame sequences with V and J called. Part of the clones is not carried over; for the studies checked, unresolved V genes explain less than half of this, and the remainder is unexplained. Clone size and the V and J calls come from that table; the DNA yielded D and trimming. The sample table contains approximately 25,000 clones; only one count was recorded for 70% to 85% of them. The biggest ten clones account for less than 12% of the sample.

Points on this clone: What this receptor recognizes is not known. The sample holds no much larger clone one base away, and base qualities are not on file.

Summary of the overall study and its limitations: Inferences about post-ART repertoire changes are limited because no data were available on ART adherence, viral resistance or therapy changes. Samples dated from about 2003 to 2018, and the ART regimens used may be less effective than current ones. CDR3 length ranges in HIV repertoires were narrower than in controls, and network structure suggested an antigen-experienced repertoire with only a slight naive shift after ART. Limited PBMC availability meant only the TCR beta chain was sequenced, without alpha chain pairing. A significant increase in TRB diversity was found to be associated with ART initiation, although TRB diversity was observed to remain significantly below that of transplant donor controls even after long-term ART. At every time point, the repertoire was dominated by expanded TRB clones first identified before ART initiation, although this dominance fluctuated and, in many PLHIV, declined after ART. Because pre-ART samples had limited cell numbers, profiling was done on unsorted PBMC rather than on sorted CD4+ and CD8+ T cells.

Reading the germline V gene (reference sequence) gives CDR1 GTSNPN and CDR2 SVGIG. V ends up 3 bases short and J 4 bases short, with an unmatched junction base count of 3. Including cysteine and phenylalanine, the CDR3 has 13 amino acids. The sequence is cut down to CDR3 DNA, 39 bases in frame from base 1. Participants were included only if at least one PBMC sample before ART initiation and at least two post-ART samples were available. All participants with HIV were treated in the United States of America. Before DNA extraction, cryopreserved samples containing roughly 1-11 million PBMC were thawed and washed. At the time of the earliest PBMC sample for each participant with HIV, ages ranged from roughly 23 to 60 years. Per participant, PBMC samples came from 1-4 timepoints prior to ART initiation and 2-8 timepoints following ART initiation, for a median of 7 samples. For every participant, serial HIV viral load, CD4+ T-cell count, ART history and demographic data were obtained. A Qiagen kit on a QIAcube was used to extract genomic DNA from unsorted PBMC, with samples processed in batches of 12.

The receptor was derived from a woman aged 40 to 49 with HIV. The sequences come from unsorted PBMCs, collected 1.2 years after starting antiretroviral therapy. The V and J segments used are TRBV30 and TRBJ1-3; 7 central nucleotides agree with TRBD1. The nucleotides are TGTGCCTGGAGCGGGACAGCGGGAAACACCATATATTTT. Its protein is CAWSGTAGNTIYF. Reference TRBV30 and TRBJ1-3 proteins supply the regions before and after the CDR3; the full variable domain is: SQTIHQWPATLVQPVGSPLSLECTVEGTSNPNLYWYRQAAGRGLQLLFYSVGIGQISSEVPQNLSASRPQDRQFILSSKKLLLSDSGFYLCAWSGTAGNTIYFGEGSWLTVV.